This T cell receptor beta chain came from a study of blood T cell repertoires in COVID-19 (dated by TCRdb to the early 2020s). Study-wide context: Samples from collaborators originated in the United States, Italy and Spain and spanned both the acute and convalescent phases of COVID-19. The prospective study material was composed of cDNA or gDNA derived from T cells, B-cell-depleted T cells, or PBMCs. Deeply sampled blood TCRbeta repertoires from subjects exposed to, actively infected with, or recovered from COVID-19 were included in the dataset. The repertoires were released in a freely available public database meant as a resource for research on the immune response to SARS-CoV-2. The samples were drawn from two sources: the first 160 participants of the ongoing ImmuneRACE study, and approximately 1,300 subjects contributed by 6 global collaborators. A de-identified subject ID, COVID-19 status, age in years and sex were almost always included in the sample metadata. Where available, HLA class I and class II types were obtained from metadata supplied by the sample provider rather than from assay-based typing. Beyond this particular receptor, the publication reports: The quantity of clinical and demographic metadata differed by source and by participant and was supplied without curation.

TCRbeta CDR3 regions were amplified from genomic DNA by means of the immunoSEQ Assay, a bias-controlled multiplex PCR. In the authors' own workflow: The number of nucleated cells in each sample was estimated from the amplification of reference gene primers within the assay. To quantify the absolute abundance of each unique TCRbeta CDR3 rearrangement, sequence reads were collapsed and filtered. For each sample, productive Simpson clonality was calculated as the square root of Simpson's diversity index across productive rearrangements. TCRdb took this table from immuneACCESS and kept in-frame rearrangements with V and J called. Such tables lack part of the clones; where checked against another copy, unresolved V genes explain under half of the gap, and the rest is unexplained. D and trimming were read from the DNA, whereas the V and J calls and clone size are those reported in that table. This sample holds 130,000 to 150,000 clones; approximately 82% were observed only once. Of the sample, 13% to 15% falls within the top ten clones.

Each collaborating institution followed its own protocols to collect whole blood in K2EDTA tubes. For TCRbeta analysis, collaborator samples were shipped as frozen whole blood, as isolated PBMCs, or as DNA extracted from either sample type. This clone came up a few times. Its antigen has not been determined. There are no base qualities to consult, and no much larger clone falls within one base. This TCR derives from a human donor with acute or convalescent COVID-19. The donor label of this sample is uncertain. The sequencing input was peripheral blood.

The CDR3 protein sequence reads: CASSLGGGSSGYGYTF. The DNA sequence is as follows: TGTGCCAGCAGCTTGGGCGGGGGCAGCTCTGGCTATGGCTACACCTTC. The V and J genes are TRBV5-4 and TRBJ1-2; the best D guess is TRBD1, with 6 bases matching. Including cysteine and phenylalanine, the CDR3 has 16 amino acids. Kept here is only the CDR3 DNA, which spans 48 bases and is read in frame from base 1. The germline V gene (reference sequence) specifies SGHNT as CDR1 and YYREEE as CDR2. The V end loses 0 bases and the J end loses 4 bases, and a stretch of 16 bases separates them.